This entry lists 19 T cell receptor beta chains sequenced from one sample in a study of T cell repertoires in cytomegalovirus infection. TCRdb reprocessed the reads via MiXCR and lists one record per CDR3 protein. The sample includes roughly 87,000 distinct CDR3 sequences, approximately 32% seen only once; the top ten take about 65%. These receptors lack a known antigen. The sample consisted of CD8+ T cells from cultured PBMCs, taken from culture after CMV antigen stimulation. All receptors come from a human donor in good health (CMV status not recorded). Some clones in this sample may be carry-over from other donors' samples.

The chain is built from TRBV27 and TRBJ1-2, with D perhaps TRBD1 (5 bases). Trimming cost V 4 bases and J 0 bases, with 12 bases left between them. Germline V gene sequence: CDR1 MNHEY, CDR2 SMNVEV (reference sequence). The CDR3 consists of 15 residues. The CDR3 loop is CASSYGPTANYGYTF. CDR3 bases: TGTGCCAGCAGTTACGGACCGACAGCTAACTATGGCTACACCTTC.

This clonotype appeared a few times. The rearrangement joins TRBV12-3 or TRBV12-4 to TRBJ2-3; the match to TRBD2 covers 14 bases. The V gene end was trimmed by 6 bases and the J gene end by 6 bases; junction bases not matched to a gene: 5. CDR3 length equals 15 residues. CDR3 in DNA: TGTGCCAGCAGGTCGACTAGCGGGGGGGGGGATACGCAGTATTTT. It codes for CASRSTSGGGDTQYF.

The genes are TRBV7-9 and TRBJ2-3; 9 positions match TRBD1. Unmatched junction bases numbered 6, after V lost 4 bases and J lost 1 base. The CDR3 consists of 16 residues. In germline, CDR1 is SEHNR, CDR2 FQNEAQ (reference sequence). CDR3 amino acids: CASSSPRDRGTDTQYF. For the CDR3, the DNA is TGTGCCAGCAGCTCCCCCCGGGACAGGGGCACAGATACGCAGTATTTT.

The J gene is TRBJ1-4, the V gene TRBV19; D may be TRBD1 (6 bases). Germline V gives CDR1 LNHDA, CDR2 SQIVND (reference sequence). CDR3 length equals 15 residues. V was shortened by 3 bases and J by 6 bases, with 14 bases between the two germline ends. The CDR3 spells CASSIAGAGDEKLFF. DNA of the CDR3: TGTGCCAGTAGTATCGCGGGGGCCGGAGATGAAAAACTGTTTTTT.

There are a few counts of this clonotype. The gene calls are TRBV15 and TRBJ2-7; 7 bases agree with TRBD2. Germline loops: CDR1 LNHNV, CDR2 YYDKDF (reference sequence). The CDR3 has 15 residues. The junction had 10 bases not matched to a gene; V was cut back by 5 bases and J by 3 bases. The CDR3 sequence: CATSLRGGSSYEQYF. CDR3 coding DNA: TGTGCCACCAGCTTACGGGGAGGGAGCAGCTACGAGCAGTACTTC.

This clonotype appeared once. The chain is built from TRBV7-3 and TRBJ1-4; D uncertain. V was trimmed by 4 bases and J by 4 bases, leaving 16 bases between them. CDR3 length equals 16 residues. The germline V gene encodes CDR1 SGHTA and CDR2 FQGTGA. CDR3 protein: CASSSRPGPGNEKLFF. The CDR3 coding sequence is TGTGCCAGCAGCTCCCGTCCGGGTCCGGGTAATGAAAAACTGTTTTTT.

This clonotype has at least ten counts. This chain joins TRBV7-9 and TRBJ2-7; TRBD1 might be the D (5 bases). CDR1 is SEHNR, CDR2 FQNEAQ, per germline (reference sequence). The CDR3 runs 11 residues. The germline V and J ends were trimmed by 5 bases and 4 bases, with 6 bases remaining between them. CDR3 bases: TGTGCCAGCAGCACAGGATACGAGCAGTACTTC. Its protein is CASSTGYEQYF.

The chain recombines TRBV6-5 with TRBJ1-1, with unresolved D. The CDR3 consists of 15 residues. In germline, CDR1 is MNHEY, CDR2 SVGAGI. The V gene lost 5 bases and the J gene lost 5 bases, with 18 bases spanning the gap. The CDR3 loop is CASSPSDGVRTEAFF. Written as DNA, the CDR3 is TGTGCCAGCAGTCCGTCGGACGGAGTAAGGACTGAAGCTTTCTTT.

This clonotype was seen repeatedly, ten times or more. The V call is TRBV19, the J call TRBJ2-5; 8 bases agree with TRBD1. Germline V gene data show CDR1 as LNHDA and CDR2 as SQIVND (reference sequence). The CDR3 totals 13 residues. With 4 bases clipped from V and 5 bases from J, the junction kept 3 bases outside the gene matches. The DNA for the CDR3 is TGTGCCAGTAGTAAACAGGGGGTGGAGACCCAGTACTTC. It encodes CASSKQGVETQYF.

This clonotype appeared once. J is TRBJ2-7 and V is TRBV27, with D perhaps TRBD1 (6 bases). Germline V gives CDR1 MNHEY, CDR2 SMNVEV (reference sequence). CDR3 length: 14 amino acids. Trimming took off 8 bases at V and 0 bases at J, with 14 bases between the two ends. In nucleotides, the CDR3 is TGTGCCAGCCGTGGGACACAAGTCTCCTACGAGCAGTACTTC. As protein: CASRGTQVSYEQYF.

The table lists this clonotype with many counts. This chain links TRBV28 with TRBJ1-2, with 7 positions matching TRBD1. The CDR3 totals 15 residues. The germline V gene encodes CDR1 MDHEN and CDR2 SYDVKM. J was trimmed by 4 bases and V by 7 bases; bases with no gene match: 12. This CDR3 reads CASTSPPTGPYGYTF. CDR3 DNA sequence: TGTGCCAGCACCTCACCCCCGACAGGGCCCTATGGCTACACCTTC.

This chain connects TRBV10-3 to TRBJ2-1; D possibly corresponds to TRBD1 (5 bases). Germline loops: CDR1 ENHRY, CDR2 SYGVKD. The CDR3 has 14 residues. V was trimmed by 8 bases and J by 0 bases, leaving 11 bases between them. The CDR3 region has the DNA TGTGCCATCTGCAGGGATAGCTCCTACAATGAGCAGTTCTTC. As protein: CAICRDSSYNEQFF.

The J gene is TRBJ2-1, the V gene TRBV2; 7 positions agree with TRBD2. Germline V CDR1 and CDR2: SNHLY, FYNNEI. This CDR3 comprises 15 residues. Trimming removed 3 bases from V and 5 bases from J; junction bases left unmatched: 7. CDR3 residues: CASSDETSSDNEQFF. In nucleotides, the CDR3 is TGTGCCAGCAGTGATGAGACTAGCTCAGACAATGAGCAGTTCTTC.

This clonotype came up a few times. This chain links TRBV12-3 or TRBV12-4 with TRBJ1-1; 9 bases match TRBD1. The CDR3 is 19 amino acids. The V segment lost 7 bases and the J segment 0 bases; nucleotides outside the gene matches: 18. The CDR3 sequence: CASNHFLGTGRWVNTEAFF. In nucleotides, the CDR3 is TGTGCCAGCAACCACTTTTTAGGGACAGGGCGTTGGGTGAACACTGAAGCTTTCTTT.

Details on this clonotype: A read error may explain this, as a much larger clone is one base away. This rearrangement joins TRBV6-6 to TRBJ2-2, with D uncertain. The CDR3 covers 11 residues. The V end was cut by 5 bases, the J end by 6 bases, with 4 bases between. CDR1 and CDR2 from the germline V gene are MNHNY and SVGAGI (reference sequence). CDR3 coding DNA: TGTGCCAGCAGTCAATCCGGGGAGCTGTTTTTT. Translated: CASSQSGELFF.

The chain is built from TRBV12-3 or TRBV12-4 and TRBJ1-2; tentative D call: TRBD1 (5 bases). The CDR3 has 12 amino acids. Deletions cut 3 bases from V and 5 bases from J, with 7 bases between. The CDR3 region has the DNA TGTGCCAGCAGTTTTGGGGGGTATGGCTACACCTTC. Translating gives CASSFGGYGYTF.

The table lists this clonotype with many counts. The chain links TRBV7-3 to TRBJ2-1, with no clear D. Germline lookup yields CDR1 SGHTA and CDR2 FQGTGA. V gave up 0 bases and J gave up 5 bases, with 11 bases separating them. The CDR3 spans 15 residues. CDR3 amino acids: CASSLTKSGHNEQFF. CDR3 bases: TGTGCCAGCAGCTTAACCAAGTCTGGCCACAATGAGCAGTTCTTC.

This chain connects TRBV20-1 to TRBJ2-1; 13 nucleotides agree with TRBD2. The junction had 6 bases not matched to a gene; V was cut back by 3 bases and J by 4 bases. Looked up from germline, CDR1 is DFQATT and CDR2 is SNEGSKA (reference sequence). The CDR3 covers 16 residues. The CDR3 DNA sequence: TGCAGTGCTAGTACTAGCGGGGGGGTATCATACAATGAGCAGTTCTTC. Amino acids: CSASTSGGVSYNEQFF.

V is TRBV28 and J is TRBJ2-6, with D uncertain. Deletions cut 3 bases from V and 1 base from J, with 10 bases between. CDR3 size: 16 residues. CDR1 is MDHEN and CDR2 is SYDVKM in the germline V gene. The CDR3 loop reads CASSFSVNSGANVLTF. CDR3 bases: TGTGCCAGCAGTTTCTCGGTGAATTCTGGGGCCAACGTCCTGACTTTC.